This T cell receptor beta chain was sequenced for a study of blood T cell repertoires in COVID-19. This table comes from immunoSEQ multiplex PCR, and its TCRdb copy is limited to in-frame clones, with some not included. The repertoire holds around 150,000 clones, with 89% as singletons. Trimming cost V 3 bases and J 11 bases; bases outside gene matches: 7. Germline values: CDR1 GTSNPN, CDR2 SVGIG (reference sequence). The CDR3 is 12 amino acids. V is TRBV30 and J is TRBJ1-5; 7 bases fit TRBD1. The sequenced material came from peripheral blood. The TCR comes from a man in his 60s with acute or convalescent COVID-19. CDR3 nucleotides: TGTGCCTGGAGGACAGGTACAGGGGCCCAGCATTTT. Protein product: CAWRTGTGAQHF.